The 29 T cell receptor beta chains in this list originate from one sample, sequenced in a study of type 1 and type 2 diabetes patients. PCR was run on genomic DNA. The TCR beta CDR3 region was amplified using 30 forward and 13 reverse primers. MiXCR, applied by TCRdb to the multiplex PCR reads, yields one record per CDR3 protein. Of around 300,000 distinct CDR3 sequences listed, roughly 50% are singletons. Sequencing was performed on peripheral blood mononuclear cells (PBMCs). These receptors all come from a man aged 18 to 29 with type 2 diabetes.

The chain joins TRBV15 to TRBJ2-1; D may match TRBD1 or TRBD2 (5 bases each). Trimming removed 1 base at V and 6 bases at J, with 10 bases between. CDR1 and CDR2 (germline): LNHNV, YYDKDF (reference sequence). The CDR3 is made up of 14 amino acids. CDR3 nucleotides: TGTGCCACCAGCAGAGGGGACGTCAGCAATGAGCAGTTCTTC. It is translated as CATSRGDVSNEQFF.

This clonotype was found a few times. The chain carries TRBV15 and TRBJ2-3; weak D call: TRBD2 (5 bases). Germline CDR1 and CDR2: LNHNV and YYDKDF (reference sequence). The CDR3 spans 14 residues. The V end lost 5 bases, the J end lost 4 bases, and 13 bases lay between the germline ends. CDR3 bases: TGTGCCACCAGCCGGGATAGAGCGGCAGATACGCAGTATTTT. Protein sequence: CATSRDRAADTQYF.

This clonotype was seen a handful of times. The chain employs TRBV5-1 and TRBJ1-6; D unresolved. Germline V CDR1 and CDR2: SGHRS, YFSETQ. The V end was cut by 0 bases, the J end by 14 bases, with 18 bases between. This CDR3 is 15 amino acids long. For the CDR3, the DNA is TGCGCCAGCAGCTTGGTACCGTCGGAAACCGGGGCCCTCCACTTT. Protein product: CASSLVPSETGALHF.

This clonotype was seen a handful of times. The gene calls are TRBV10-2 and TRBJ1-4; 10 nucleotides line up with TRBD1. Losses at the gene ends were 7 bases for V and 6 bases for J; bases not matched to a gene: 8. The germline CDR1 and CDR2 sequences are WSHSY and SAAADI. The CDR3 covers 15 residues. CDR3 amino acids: CASMPPGTGDEKLFF. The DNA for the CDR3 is TGCGCCAGCATGCCCCCAGGGACAGGGGATGAAAAACTGTTTTTT.

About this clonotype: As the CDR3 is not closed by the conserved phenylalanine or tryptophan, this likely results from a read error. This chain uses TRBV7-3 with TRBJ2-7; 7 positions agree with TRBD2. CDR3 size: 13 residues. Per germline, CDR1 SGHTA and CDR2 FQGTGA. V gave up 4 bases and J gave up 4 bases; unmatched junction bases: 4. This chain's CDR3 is CASSSGREYEQYS. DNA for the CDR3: TGTGCCAGCAGCTCCGGGCGGGAGTACGAGCAGTACTCC.

CDR3 sequence: CASSLMATSGRVPREQYF. CDR3 coding DNA: TGTGCCAGCAGCCTCATGGCTACTAGCGGGAGAGTTCCCCGCGAGCAGTACTTC. The chain joins TRBV2 to TRBJ2-7; 11 bases are a match to TRBD2. The CDR3 has 18 residues. Germline V gene data show CDR1 as SNHLY and CDR2 as FYNNEI. Unmatched junction bases numbered 19, after V lost 6 bases and J lost 6 bases.

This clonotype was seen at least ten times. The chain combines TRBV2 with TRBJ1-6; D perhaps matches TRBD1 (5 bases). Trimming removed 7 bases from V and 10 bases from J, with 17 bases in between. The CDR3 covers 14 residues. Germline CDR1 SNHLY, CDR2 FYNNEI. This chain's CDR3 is CASTSEGMVSPLHF. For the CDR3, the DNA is TGTGCCAGCACTTCCGAGGGGATGGTGTCACCCCTCCACTTT.

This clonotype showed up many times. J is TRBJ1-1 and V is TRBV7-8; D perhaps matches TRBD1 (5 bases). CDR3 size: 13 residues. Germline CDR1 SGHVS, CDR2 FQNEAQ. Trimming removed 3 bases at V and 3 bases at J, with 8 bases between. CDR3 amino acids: CASSFDSYTEAFF. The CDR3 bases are TGTGCCAGCAGCTTCGACAGTTACACTGAAGCTTTCTTT.

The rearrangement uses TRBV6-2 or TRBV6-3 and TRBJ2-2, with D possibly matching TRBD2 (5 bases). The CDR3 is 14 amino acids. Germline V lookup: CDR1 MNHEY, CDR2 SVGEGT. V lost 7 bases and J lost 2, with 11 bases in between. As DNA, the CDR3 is TGTGCCAGCACCCTCGGACTTAACACCGGGGAGCTGTTTTTT. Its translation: CASTLGLNTGELFF.

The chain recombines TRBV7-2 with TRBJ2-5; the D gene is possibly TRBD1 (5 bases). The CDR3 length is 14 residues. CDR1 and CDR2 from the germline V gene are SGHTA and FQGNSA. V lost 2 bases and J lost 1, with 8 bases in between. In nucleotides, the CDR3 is TGTGCCAGCAGCTTACAGGGTCCCCAAGAGACCCAGTACTTC. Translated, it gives CASSLQGPQETQYF.

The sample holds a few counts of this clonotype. CDR3 region: CASSSTLTNEKLFF. CDR3 nucleotide sequence: TGTGCCAGCAGTTCGACTCTGACTAATGAAAAACTGTTTTTT. The chain carries TRBV6-6 and TRBJ1-4; no clear D. The CDR3 sequence is 14 residues long. Germline V lookup: CDR1 MNHNY, CDR2 SVGAGI (reference sequence). V was trimmed by 4 bases and J by 2 bases, leaving 8 bases between them.

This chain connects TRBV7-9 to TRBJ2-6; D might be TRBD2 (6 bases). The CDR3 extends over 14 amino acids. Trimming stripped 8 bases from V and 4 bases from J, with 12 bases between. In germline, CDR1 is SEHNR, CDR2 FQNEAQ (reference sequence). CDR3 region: CASRRDPGANVLTF. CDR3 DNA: TGTGCCAGCCGGAGGGACCCCGGGGCCAACGTCCTGACTTTC.

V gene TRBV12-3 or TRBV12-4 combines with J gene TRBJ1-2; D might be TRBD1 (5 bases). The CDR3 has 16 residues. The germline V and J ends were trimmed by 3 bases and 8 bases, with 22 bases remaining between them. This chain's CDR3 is CASSFTGGTPGRGYTF. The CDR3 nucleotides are TGTGCCAGCAGTTTCACCGGCGGGACCCCCGGGCGAGGCTACACCTTC.

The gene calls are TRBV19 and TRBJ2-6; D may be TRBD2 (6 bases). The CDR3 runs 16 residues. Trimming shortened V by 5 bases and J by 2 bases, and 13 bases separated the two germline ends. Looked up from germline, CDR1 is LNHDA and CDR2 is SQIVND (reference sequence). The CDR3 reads CASSPFWGAGANVLTF. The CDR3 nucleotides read TGTGCCAGTAGTCCCTTTTGGGGGGCTGGGGCCAACGTCCTGACTTTC. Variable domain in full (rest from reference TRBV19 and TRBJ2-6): DGGITQSPKYLFRKEGQNVTLSCEQNLNHDAMYWYRQDPGQGLRLIYYSQIVNDFQKGDIAEGYSVSREKKESFPLTVTSAQKNPTAFYLCASSPFWGAGANVLTFGAGSRLTVL.

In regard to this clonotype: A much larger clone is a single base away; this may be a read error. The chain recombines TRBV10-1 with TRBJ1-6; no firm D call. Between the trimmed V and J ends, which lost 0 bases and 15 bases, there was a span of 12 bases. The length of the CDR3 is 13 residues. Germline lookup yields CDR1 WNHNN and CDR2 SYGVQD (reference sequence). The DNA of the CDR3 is TGCGCCAGCAGTGAGTCGATAAGTCTTGGCCTCCACTTT. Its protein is CASSESISLGLHF.

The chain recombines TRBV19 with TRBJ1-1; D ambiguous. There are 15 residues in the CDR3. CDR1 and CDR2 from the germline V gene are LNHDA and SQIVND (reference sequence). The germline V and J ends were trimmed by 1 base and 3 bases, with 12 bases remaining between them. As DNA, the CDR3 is TGTGCCAGTAGTATAGTCAATGACGGATACACTGAAGCTTTCTTT. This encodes CASSIVNDGYTEAFF.

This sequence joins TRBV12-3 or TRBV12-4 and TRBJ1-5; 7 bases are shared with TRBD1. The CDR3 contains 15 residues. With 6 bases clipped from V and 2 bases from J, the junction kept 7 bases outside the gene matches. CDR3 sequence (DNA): TGTGCCAGCAGAACGACAGGGTTGGGCAATCAGCCCCAGCATTTT. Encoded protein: CASRTTGLGNQPQHF.

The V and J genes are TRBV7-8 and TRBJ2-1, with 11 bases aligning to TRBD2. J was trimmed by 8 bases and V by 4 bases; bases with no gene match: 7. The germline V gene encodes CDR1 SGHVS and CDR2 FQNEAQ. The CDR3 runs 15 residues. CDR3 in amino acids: CASSSNSGRGDEQFF. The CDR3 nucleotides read TGTGCCAGCAGCTCCAATAGCGGGAGGGGGGATGAGCAGTTCTTC.

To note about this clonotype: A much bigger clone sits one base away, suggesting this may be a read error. CDR3 protein: CASSETGGQGETQYF. CDR3 sequence (DNA): TGTGCCAGCAGTGAAACGGGGGGGCAGGGAGAGACCCAGTACTTC. The chain couples TRBV2 to TRBJ2-5, with 8 bases that match TRBD2. CDR3 length equals 15 residues. CDR1 is SNHLY and CDR2 is FYNNEI in the germline V gene. J gave up 4 bases and V 2 bases, and 6 bases lay outside the gene matches.

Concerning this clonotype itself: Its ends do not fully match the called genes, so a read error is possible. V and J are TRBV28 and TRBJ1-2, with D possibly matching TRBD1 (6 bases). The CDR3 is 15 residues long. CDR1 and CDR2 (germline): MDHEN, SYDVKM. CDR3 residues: CAISELAGADYGYTF. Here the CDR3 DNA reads TGTGCCATCAGTGAGTTAGCGGGGGCAGACTATGGCTACACCTTC.

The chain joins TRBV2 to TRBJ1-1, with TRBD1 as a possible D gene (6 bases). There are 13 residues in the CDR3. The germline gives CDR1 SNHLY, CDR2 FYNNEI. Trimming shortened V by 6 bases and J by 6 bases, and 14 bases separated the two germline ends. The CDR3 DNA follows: TGTGCCAGCAGAGATACAGGGTTTGCTGAAGCTTTCTTT. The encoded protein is CASRDTGFAEAFF.

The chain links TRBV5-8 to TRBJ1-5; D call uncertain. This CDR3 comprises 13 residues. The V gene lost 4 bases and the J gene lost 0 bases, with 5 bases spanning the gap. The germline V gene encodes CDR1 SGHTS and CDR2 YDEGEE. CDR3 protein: CASSQYSNQPQHF. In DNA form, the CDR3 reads TGTGCCAGCAGCCAATATAGCAATCAGCCCCAGCATTTT.

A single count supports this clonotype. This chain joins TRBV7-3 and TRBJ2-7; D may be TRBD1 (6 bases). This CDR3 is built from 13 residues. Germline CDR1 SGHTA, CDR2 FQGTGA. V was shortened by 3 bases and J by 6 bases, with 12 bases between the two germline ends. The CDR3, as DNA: TGTGCCAGCAGCTTGGGTCAGGGGACCGAGCAGTACTTC. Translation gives CASSLGQGTEQYF.

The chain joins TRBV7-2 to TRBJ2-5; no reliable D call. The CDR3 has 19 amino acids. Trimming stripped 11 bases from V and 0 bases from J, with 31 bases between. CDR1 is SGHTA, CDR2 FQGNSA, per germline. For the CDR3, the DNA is TGTGCCCTGACCCCCGCCCGGGTCGGCGATAACCCGTACCAAGAGACCCAGTACTTC. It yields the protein CALTPARVGDNPYQETQYF.

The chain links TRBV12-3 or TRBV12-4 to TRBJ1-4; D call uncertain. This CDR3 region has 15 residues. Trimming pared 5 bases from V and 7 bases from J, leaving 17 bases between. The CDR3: CASSPDPAGPEKLFF. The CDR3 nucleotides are TGTGCCAGCAGTCCCGATCCCGCGGGCCCTGAAAAACTGTTTTTT.

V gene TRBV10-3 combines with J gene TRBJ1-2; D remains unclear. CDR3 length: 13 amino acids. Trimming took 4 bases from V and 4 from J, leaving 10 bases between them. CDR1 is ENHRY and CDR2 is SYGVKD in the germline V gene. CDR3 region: CAISASGSYGYTF. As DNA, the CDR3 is TGTGCCATCAGTGCGTCAGGATCCTATGGCTACACCTTC.

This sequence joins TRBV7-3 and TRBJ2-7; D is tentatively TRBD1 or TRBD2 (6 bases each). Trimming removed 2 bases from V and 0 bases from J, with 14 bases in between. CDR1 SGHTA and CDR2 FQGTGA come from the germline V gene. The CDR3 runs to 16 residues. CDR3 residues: CASSLGGTGASYEQYF. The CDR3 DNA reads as TGTGCCAGCAGCTTAGGGGGGACGGGGGCCTCCTACGAGCAGTACTTC.

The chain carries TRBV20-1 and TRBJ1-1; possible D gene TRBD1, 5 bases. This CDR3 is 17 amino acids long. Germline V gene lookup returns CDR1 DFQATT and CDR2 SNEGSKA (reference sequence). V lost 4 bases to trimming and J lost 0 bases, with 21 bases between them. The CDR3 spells CSATHPRQNEMNTEAFF. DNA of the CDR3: TGCAGTGCTACCCACCCCCGACAGAATGAAATGAACACTGAAGCTTTCTTT.

CDR3 residues: CATSRGRTGELFF. Written as DNA, the CDR3 is TGTGCCACCAGCAGAGGACGCACCGGGGAGCTGTTTTTT. The V call is TRBV15, the J call TRBJ2-2, with D hard to call. Trimming left V 1 base short and J 4 bases short, with 4 bases between. In germline, CDR1 is LNHNV, CDR2 YYDKDF (reference sequence). The CDR3 is 13 amino acids.